Listed below are T cell receptor beta chains from one sample, sequenced in a study of cytomegalovirus exposure and HLA in healthy donors. The repertoire was sequenced with immunoSEQ multiplex PCR; TCRdb's copy has only in-frame clones and lacks some. The data hold 190,000 or so clones, with 75% to 90% observed a single time. Sample: PBMCs. The source is a man in his forties or fifties in good health and CMV-seronegative. CDR3s include the opening cysteine and the closing phenylalanine or tryptophan. Each record gives: J gene, clone size, V gene, D gene, CDR3 protein, CDR3 DNA. The D gene is left open where the match is weak. Only part of the rows carry a size: once, few, many, or a class if the clone is expanded.

TRBJ1-5 | - | TRBV7-8 | - | CASSLAVYQPQHF | TGTGCCAGCAGCTTAGCCGTTTATCAGCCCCAGCATTTT
TRBJ2-1 | - | TRBV4-2 | - | CASSQDQDFGLSYNEQFF | TGTGCCAGCAGCCAAGATCAAGATTTCGGACTCTCCTACAATGAGCAGTTCTTC
TRBJ2-1 | once | TRBV27 | TRBD2 | CASRLAGVGDEQFF | TGTGCCAGCAGGCTAGCGGGAGTGGGAGATGAGCAGTTCTTC
TRBJ2-3 | - | TRBV19 | TRBD2 | CASSIAGGNTDTQYF | TGTGCCAGTAGTATAGCGGGGGGAAACACAGATACGCAGTATTTT
TRBJ2-1 | - | TRBV7-2 | - | CASRGALARDSEQFF | TGTGCCAGCAGGGGGGCTTTAGCCAGAGACTCTGAGCAGTTCTTC
TRBJ1-1 | - | TRBV18 | - | CASSPATGSDTEAFF | TGTGCCAGCTCACCAGCGACAGGATCCGACACTGAAGCTTTCTTT
TRBJ2-1 | - | TRBV9 | TRBD2 | CASSVAPSGGGEQFF | TGTGCCAGCAGCGTAGCCCCTAGCGGGGGCGGTGAGCAGTTCTTC
TRBJ2-7 | - | TRBV7-2 | TRBD2 | CASSLWGLAGEQYF | TGTGCCAGCAGCTTATGGGGACTAGCTGGCGAGCAGTACTTC
TRBJ1-2 | - | TRBV18 | - | CASSPLGGWDGYTF | TGTGCCAGCTCACCCCTCGGGGGGTGGGACGGCTACACCTTC
TRBJ2-7 | few | TRBV6-6 | TRBD2 | CASSFPTSGRDEQYF | TGTGCCAGCAGTTTTCCGACTAGCGGGAGGGACGAGCAGTACTTC
TRBJ2-2 | - | TRBV2 | - | CASRTDTGELFF | TGTGCCAGCAGGACAGACACCGGGGAGCTGTTTTTT
TRBJ1-1 | - | TRBV9 | - | CASSVAVNTEAFF | TGTGCCAGCAGCGTAGCGGTGAACACTGAAGCTTTCTTT
TRBJ2-5 | - | TRBV6-6 | - | CASKDVGETQYF | TGTGCCAGCAAAGACGTCGGGGAGACCCAGTACTTC
TRBJ2-7 | once | TRBV9 | TRBD1 | CASSPGQRSYEQYF | TGTGCCAGCAGCCCGGGACAGCGCTCCTACGAGCAGTACTTC
TRBJ2-1 | - | TRBV9 | TRBD2 | CASAGGGGMRDNEQFF | TGTGCCAGCGCTGGGGGCGGGGGGATGCGTGACAATGAGCAGTTCTTC
TRBJ2-7 | - | TRBV19 | TRBD1 | CASSTGQGIYEQYF | TGTGCCAGTAGTACAGGACAGGGAATCTACGAGCAGTACTTC
TRBJ1-1 | few | TRBV4-1 | - | CASSQDRDPSREAFF | TGCGCCAGCAGCCAAGATCGAGACCCCAGCAGGGAAGCTTTCTTT
TRBJ1-3 | - | TRBV6-5 | TRBD1 | CASGFPGGAKDTIYF | TGTGCCAGTGGCTTCCCAGGGGGTGCGAAAGACACCATATATTTT
TRBJ1-1 | - | TRBV5-6 | TRBD1 | CASSLGQGLGFSMNTEAFF | TGTGCCAGCAGCTTGGGACAGGGGCTGGGGTTTTCGATGAACACTGAAGCTTTCTTT
TRBJ2-7 | - | TRBV5-1 | - | CASSLAGHYEQYF | TGCGCCAGCAGCTTGGCAGGGCACTACGAGCAGTACTTC
TRBJ2-4 | - | TRBV9 | TRBD1 | CASSVAGQDSIQYF | TGTGCCAGCAGCGTAGCGGGACAGGATAGCATTCAGTACTTC
TRBJ2-5 | - | TRBV7-9 | - | CASSLAVGGSGKETQYF | TGTGCCAGCAGCTTAGCGGTTGGCGGGTCGGGGAAAGAGACCCAGTACTTC
TRBJ2-5 | - | TRBV7-7 | - | CASGSTGNFLETQYF | TGTGCTAGCGGATCTACAGGGAATTTTTTGGAGACCCAGTACTTC
TRBJ2-7 | - | TRBV4-2 | - | CASSQETRNPYEQYF | TGTGCCAGCAGCCAAGAAACCAGAAATCCCTACGAGCAGTACTTC
TRBJ2-7 | once | TRBV6-6 | TRBD2 | CASNYRGTRSYEQYF | TGTGCCAGCAACTACAGAGGGACTAGAAGCTACGAGCAGTACTTC
TRBJ2-1 | once | TRBV7-2 | TRBD2 | CASSYPSGRGGHEQFF | TGTGCCAGCAGCTACCCTAGCGGGAGGGGAGGTCATGAGCAGTTCTTC
TRBJ2-1 | - | TRBV6-6 | TRBD2 | CASSYGLAGGNEQFF | TGTGCCAGCAGTTACGGACTAGCGGGTGGCAATGAGCAGTTCTTC
TRBJ2-7 | - | TRBV5-1 | TRBD2 | CASSLAGLAGASYEQYF | TGCGCCAGCAGCTTGGCAGGCCTAGCGGGGGCCTCCTACGAGCAGTACTTC
TRBJ1-1 | - | TRBV18 | - | CASSPWGVTEAFF | TGTGCCAGCTCACCATGGGGGGTCACTGAAGCTTTCTTT
TRBJ2-1 | - | TRBV19 | - | CASSIGARIYNEQFF | TGTGCCAGTAGTATAGGGGCCCGAATCTACAATGAGCAGTTCTTC
TRBJ2-2 | - | TRBV5-4 | TRBD2 | CASSTRTSGGAITGELFF | TGTGCCAGCAGCACGAGGACTAGCGGGGGGGCGATCACCGGGGAGCTGTTTTTT
TRBJ1-1 | - | TRBV5-4 | - | CASSLQGQTEAFF | TGTGCCAGCAGCCTACAGGGTCAGACTGAAGCTTTCTTT
TRBJ2-1 | - | TRBV2 | - | CASRAELARGNEQFF | TGTGCCAGCAGAGCAGAACTAGCGAGGGGGAATGAGCAGTTCTTC
TRBJ1-2 | few | TRBV4-1 | TRBD1 | CASSPDRGVGGYTF | TGCGCCAGCAGCCCGGACAGGGGAGTGGGTGGCTACACCTTC
TRBJ1-5 | - | TRBV29-1 | TRBD1 | CSASGDRDQPQHF | TGCAGCGCATCAGGGGACAGGGATCAGCCCCAGCATTTT
TRBJ1-5 | - | TRBV6-5 | - | CASNPGNDQPQHF | TGTGCCAGCAATCCGGGAAATGATCAGCCCCAGCATTTT
TRBJ1-1 | - | TRBV19 | TRBD1 | CALQPRGTEAFF | TGTGCCTTACAGCCCAGGGGGACTGAAGCTTTCTTT
TRBJ2-7 | - | TRBV29-1 | TRBD1 | CSVDFRGQGTYEQYF | TGCAGCGTTGATTTCAGGGGACAGGGCACCTACGAGCAGTACTTC
TRBJ2-7 | - | TRBV6-1 | - | CASRALGASYEQYF | TGTGCCAGCAGGGCTCTAGGGGCGTCCTACGAGCAGTACTTC
TRBJ2-7 | few | TRBV4-3 | TRBD1 | CASSQDQGAMYEQYF | TGCGCCAGCAGCCAAGATCAGGGGGCAATGTACGAGCAGTACTTC
TRBJ1-4 | - | TRBV6-6 | TRBD1 | CASLTGGGNEKLFF | TGTGCCAGCCTCACAGGGGGAGGTAATGAAAAACTGTTTTTT
TRBJ2-7 | - | TRBV6-5 | TRBD2 | CASSYSNLAGEYEQYF | TGTGCCAGCAGTTACTCGAATCTAGCGGGAGAATACGAGCAGTACTTC
TRBJ1-3 | - | TRBV27 | - | CASSLQHSGNTIYF | TGTGCCAGCAGTTTACAACACTCTGGAAACACCATATATTTT
TRBJ2-1 | - | TRBV11-2 | - | CASSAVSGVRFF | TGTGCCAGCAGCGCAGTCTCGGGTGTTAGGTTCTTC
TRBJ1-2 | - | TRBV14 | - | CASSRDYGTLYGYTF | TGTGCCAGCAGCCGGGACTACGGAACCCTCTATGGCTACACCTTC
TRBJ2-5 | - | TRBV11-2 | TRBD2 | CASSTGTSVRKAQYF | TGTGCCAGCAGCACCGGGACTAGCGTTAGGAAGGCCCAGTACTTC
TRBJ2-2 | - | TRBV7-3 | - | CASSPRGTGELFF | TGTGCCAGCAGCCCCCGCGGGACCGGGGAGCTGTTTTTT
TRBJ2-7 | - | TRBV7-2 | - | CASSLGEYGNLRYKQYF | TGTGCCAGCAGCTTAGGGGAGTACGGGAATCTACGATATAAGCAGTACTTC
TRBJ2-7 | once | TRBV25-1 | - | CASSFGTSYEQYF | TGTGCCAGCAGTTTCGGTACTTCCTACGAGCAGTACTTC
TRBJ1-2 | once | TRBV5-1 | - | CASSPRGEGYTF | TGCGCCAGCAGCCCCCGGGGGGAGGGCTACACCTTC